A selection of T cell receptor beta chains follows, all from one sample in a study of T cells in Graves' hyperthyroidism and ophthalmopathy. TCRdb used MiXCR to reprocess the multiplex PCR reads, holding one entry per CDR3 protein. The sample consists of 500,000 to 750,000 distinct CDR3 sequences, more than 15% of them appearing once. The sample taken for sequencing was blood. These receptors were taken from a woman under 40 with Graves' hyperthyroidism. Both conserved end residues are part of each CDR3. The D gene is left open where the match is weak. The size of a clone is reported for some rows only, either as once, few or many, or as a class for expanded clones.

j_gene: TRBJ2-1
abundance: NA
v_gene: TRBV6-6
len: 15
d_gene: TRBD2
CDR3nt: TGTGCCAGCAGTTACTCCGGGACTAGCGGGAGAAAGCAGTTCTTC
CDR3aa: CASSYSGTSGRKQFF

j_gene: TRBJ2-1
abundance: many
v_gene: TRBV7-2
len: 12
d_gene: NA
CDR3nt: TGTGCCAGCAGCCCCACCGTGAATGAGCAGTTCTTC
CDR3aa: CASSPTVNEQFF

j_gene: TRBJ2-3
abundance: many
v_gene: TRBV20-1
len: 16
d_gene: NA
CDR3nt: TGCAGTGCCTACCTAGGAGGGCGGGACGGCACAGATACGCAGTATTTT
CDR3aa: CSAYLGGRDGTDTQYF

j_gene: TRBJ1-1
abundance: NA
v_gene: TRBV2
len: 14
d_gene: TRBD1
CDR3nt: TGTGCCAGCAGTAAAGGGACAGGGAGGACTGAAGCTTTCTTT
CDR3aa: CASSKGTGRTEAFF

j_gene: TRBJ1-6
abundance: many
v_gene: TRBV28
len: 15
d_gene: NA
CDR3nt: TGTGCCAGCAGTCGGCAGGGGAGAAATAATTCACCCCTCCACTTT
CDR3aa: CASSRQGRNNSPLHF

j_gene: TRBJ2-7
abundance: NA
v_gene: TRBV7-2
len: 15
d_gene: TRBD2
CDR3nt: TGTGCCAGCAGACTTACTAGCGGGAGGGCTCACGAGCAGTACTTC
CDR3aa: CASRLTSGRAHEQYF

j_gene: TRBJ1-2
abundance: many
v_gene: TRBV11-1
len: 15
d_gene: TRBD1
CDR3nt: TGTGCCAGCAGCCTGGAACAGGGGCGCGACTATGGCTACACCTTC
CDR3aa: CASSLEQGRDYGYTF

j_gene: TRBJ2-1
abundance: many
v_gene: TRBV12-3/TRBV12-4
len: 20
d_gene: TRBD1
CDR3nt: TGTGCCAGCAGTTACTGGGCGGGACAGGGGGTACTAGAGGGTTTCGATGAGCAGTTCTTC
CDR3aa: CASSYWAGQGVLEGFDEQFF

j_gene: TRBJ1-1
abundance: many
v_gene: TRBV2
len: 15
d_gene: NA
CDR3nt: TGTGCCAGCAGTGAAGGCTCCAGAATGAACACTGAAGCTTTCTTT
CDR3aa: CASSEGSRMNTEAFF

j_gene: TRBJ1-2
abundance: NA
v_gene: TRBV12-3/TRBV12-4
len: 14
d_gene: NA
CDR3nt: TGTGCCAGCAGTTCCCTGGACACTTTCTATGGCTACACCTTC
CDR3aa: CASSSLDTFYGYTF

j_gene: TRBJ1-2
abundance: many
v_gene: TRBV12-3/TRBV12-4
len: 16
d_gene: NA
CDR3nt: TGTGCCAGCAGTTACCAGAGGGGGGCCAGGAACTATGGCTACACCTTC
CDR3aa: CASSYQRGARNYGYTF

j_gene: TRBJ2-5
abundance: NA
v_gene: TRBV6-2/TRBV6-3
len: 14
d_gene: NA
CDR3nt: TGTGCCAGCAGTTACTCGCCGACAAGAGAGACCCAGTACTTC
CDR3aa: CASSYSPTRETQYF

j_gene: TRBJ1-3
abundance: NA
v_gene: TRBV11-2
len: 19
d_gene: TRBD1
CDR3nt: TGTGCCAGCAGCTTATGGTCCGGACAGGGGGCCCCCTCTGGAAACACCATATATTTT
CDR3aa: CASSLWSGQGAPSGNTIYF

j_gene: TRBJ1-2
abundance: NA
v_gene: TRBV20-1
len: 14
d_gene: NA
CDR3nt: TGCGGTGCTCCGGGGTGGGAGGGAAACTATGGCTACACCTTC
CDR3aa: CGAPGWEGNYGYTF

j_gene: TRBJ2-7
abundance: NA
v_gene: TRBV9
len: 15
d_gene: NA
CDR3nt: TGTGCCAGCAGCGTAGTTCCGGGATCGCAAGGGGAGCAGTACTTC
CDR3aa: CASSVVPGSQGEQYF

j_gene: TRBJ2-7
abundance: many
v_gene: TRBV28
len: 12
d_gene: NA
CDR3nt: TGTGCCAGCACCCAAACCTCCTACGAGCAGTACTTC
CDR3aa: CASTQTSYEQYF

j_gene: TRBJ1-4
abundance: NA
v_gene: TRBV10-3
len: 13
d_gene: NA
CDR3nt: TGTGCCATCAGCCCCTCTGGGACTGAAAAACTGTTTTTT
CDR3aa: CAISPSGTEKLFF

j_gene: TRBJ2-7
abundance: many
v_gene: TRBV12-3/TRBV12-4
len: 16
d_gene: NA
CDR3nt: TGTGCCAGCAGTTTAAGCGGCAGGGGCGATAAGTACGAGCAGTACTTC
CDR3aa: CASSLSGRGDKYEQYF

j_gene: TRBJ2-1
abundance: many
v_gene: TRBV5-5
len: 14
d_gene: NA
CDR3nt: TGTGCCAGCAGCTTGGGAGACGGGAGACCGGAGCAGTTCTTC
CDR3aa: CASSLGDGRPEQFF

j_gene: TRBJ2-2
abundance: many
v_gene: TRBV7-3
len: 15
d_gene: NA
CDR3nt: TGTGCCAGCAGCTTAACAACCGCGAACACCGGGGAGCTGTTTTTT
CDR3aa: CASSLTTANTGELFF

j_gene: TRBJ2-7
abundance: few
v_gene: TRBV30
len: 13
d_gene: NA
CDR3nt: TGTGCCTGGAGTGATACATACCCTTACGAGCAGTACTTC
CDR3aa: CAWSDTYPYEQYF

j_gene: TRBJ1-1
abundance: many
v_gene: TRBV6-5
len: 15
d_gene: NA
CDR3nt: TGTGCCAGCAGTTACGGGCAGAAGGGTTACACTGAAGCTTTCTTT
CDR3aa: CASSYGQKGYTEAFF

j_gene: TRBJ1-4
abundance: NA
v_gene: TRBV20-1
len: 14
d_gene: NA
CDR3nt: TGCAGTGCTAGAGATGCAAAAACTAATGAAAAACTGTTTTTT
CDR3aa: CSARDAKTNEKLFF

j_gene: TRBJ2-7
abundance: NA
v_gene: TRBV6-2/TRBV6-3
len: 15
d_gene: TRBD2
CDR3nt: TGTGCCAGCAGTCGACTAGCGGGAGTAGAGTACGAGCAGTACTTC
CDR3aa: CASSRLAGVEYEQYF

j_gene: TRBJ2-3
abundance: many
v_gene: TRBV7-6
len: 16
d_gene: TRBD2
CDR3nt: TGTGCCAGCAGTCCAGCCGTAGCGGGAGCGGGAGATACGCAGTATTTT
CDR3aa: CASSPAVAGAGDTQYF

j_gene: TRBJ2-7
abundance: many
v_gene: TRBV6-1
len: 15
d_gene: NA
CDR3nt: TGTGCCAGCAGTGAAGGTAACATACCTTCCTACGAGCAGTACTTC
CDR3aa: CASSEGNIPSYEQYF

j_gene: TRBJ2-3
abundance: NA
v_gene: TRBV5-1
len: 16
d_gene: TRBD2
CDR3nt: TGCGCCAGCAGCTTGGCCGGGACTAGCGGGAGTAGGGGGCAGTATTTT
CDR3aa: CASSLAGTSGSRGQYF

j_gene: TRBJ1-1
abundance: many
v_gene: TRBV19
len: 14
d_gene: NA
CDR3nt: TGTGCCAGTATGAGAAACGATTGGGGCACTGAAGCTTTCTTT
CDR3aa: CASMRNDWGTEAFF

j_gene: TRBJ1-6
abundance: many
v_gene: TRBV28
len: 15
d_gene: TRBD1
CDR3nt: TGTGCCAGCAGCCGCCAGACAGGGGTTGGTTCACCCCTCCACTTT
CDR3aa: CASSRQTGVGSPLHF

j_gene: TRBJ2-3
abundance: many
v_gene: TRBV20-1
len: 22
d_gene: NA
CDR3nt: TGCAGTGCTAGAGACACCCGGGGCCGGAGGGGCCTGGTTGGCGGGAGCACAGATACGCAGTATTTT
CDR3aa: CSARDTRGRRGLVGGSTDTQYF

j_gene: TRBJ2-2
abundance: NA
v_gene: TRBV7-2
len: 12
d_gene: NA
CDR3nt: TGTGCCAGCAGCTACCACACCGGGGAGCTGTTTTTT
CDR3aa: CASSYHTGELFF

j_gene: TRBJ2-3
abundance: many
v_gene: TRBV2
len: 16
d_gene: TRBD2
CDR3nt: TGTGCCAGCAGCCTAGTTGGGAGGGCTAGCACAGATACGCAGTATTTT
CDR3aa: CASSLVGRASTDTQYF

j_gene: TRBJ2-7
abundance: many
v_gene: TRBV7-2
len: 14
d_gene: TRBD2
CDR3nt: TGTGCCAGCAGCTTCGGGGGGAACGGTTACGAGCAGTACTTC
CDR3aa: CASSFGGNGYEQYF

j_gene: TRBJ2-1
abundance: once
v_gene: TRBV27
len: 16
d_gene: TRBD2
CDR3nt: TGTGCCAGCAGTGATACGGGACTAGCGGGGATCAGTGAGCAGTTCTTC
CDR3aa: CASSDTGLAGISEQFF

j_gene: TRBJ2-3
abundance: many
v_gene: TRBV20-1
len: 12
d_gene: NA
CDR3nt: TGCAGTGCTAGCGTGGGGGCAGATACGCAGTATTTT
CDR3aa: CSASVGADTQYF

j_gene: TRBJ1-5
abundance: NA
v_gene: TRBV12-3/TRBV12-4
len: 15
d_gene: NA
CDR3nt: TGTGCCAGCAGTTTAGGAGACAGATTCAATCAGCCCCAGCATTTT
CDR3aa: CASSLGDRFNQPQHF

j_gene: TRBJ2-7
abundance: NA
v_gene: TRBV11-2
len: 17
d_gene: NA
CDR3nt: TGTGCCAGCAGCTTAGGATCCGGGGGACCACAGGATTACGAGCAGTACTTC
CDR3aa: CASSLGSGGPQDYEQYF

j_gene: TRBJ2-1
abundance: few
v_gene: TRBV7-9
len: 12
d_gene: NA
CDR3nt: TGTGCCAGCTGTACTGGGAACAATGAGCAGTTCTTC
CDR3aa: CASCTGNNEQFF

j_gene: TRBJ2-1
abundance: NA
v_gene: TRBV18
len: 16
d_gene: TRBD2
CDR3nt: TGTGCCAGCTCACCACCTCTAGCGGGCTTCTACAATGAGCAGTTCTTC
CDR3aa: CASSPPLAGFYNEQFF

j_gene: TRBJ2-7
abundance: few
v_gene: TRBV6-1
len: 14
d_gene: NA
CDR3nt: TGTGCCAGCAGTTCAATCACGACGGCGAACGAGCAGTACTTC
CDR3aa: CASSSITTANEQYF

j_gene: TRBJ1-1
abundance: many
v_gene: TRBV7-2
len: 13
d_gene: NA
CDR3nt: TGTGCCAGCAGCCAAAGGAGGGGCACTGAAGCTTTCTTT
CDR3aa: CASSQRRGTEAFF

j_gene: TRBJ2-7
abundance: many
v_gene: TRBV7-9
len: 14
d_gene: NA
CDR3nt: TGTGCCAGCAGCTATGGACATTCGCTCCTTGAGCAGTACTTC
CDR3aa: CASSYGHSLLEQYF

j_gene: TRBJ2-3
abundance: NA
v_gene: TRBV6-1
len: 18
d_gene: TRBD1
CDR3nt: TGTGCCAGCAGTGAATGGCCACAGGGGGGAATTCGCACAGATACGCAGTATTTT
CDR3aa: CASSEWPQGGIRTDTQYF

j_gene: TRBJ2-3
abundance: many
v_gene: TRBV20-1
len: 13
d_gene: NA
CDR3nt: TGCAGTGCCAGATGGGACCTCACAGATACGCAGTATTTT
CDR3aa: CSARWDLTDTQYF

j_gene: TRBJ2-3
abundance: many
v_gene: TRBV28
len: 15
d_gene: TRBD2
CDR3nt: TGTGCCAGCAGTTTTCCGGGAGGGGTCGCAGATACGCAGTATTTT
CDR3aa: CASSFPGGVADTQYF

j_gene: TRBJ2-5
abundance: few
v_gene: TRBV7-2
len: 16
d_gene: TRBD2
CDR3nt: TGTGCCAGCAGCTTAGTTCCTAGCGGGAGCCTCGGGACCCAGTACTTC
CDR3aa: CASSLVPSGSLGTQYF

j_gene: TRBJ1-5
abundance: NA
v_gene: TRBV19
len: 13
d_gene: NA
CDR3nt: TGTGCCAGTAGGAACAGACCAAATCAGCCCCAGCATTTT
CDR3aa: CASRNRPNQPQHF